The clone carrying this T cell receptor beta chain turned up a few times. Its antigen is as yet unknown. Other DNA sequences in this specimen translate into the identical CDR3. The V segment lost 4 bases and the J segment 4 bases; nucleotides outside the gene matches: 3. This CDR3 is 14 amino acids long. Germline V gives CDR1 SEHNR, CDR2 FQNEAQ (reference sequence). This record comes from a study of regulatory and conventional T cells in RAG deficiency. Study-level points and caveats: RAG-deficient patients showed markedly lower Shannon entropy and higher Simpson indices than control T-cell subsets. Shorter CDR3s in all patient subsets; >75% Treg-Tconv overlap in Omenn.

Clones were read by immunoSEQ multiplex PCR, and TCRdb kept only the in-frame ones, dropping some. The sample holds 13,000 or so clones, about 92% seen once. Genomic DNA came from blood conventional CD4+ T cells gated CD25-low CD127-high. These data also formed part of another study, on regulatory T cells. Per that study: The PCR used 52 TRBV and 13 TRBJ primers.

The clonotype was recovered from a human donor in good health. This rearrangement joins TRBV7-9 to TRBJ2-1; 8 bases line up with TRBD2. Sample: CD4+ effector T cells sorted from blood. CDR3 coding DNA: TGTGCCAGCAGCTCGGGGGGGAGTTACAATGAGCAGTTCTTC. Translated, it gives CASSSGGSYNEQFF.